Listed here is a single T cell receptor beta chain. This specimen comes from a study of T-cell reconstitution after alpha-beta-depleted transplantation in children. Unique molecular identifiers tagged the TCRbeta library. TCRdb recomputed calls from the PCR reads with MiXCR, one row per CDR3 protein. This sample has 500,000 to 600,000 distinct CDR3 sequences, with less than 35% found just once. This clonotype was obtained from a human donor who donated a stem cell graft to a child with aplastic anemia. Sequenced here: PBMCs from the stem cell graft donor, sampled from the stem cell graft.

CDR3 sequence: CSARFGSNQPQHF. The CDR3 DNA reads TGCAGTGCTAGATTCGGAAGCAATCAGCCCCAGCATTTT. The V and J genes are TRBV20-1 and TRBJ1-5; no clear D gene. The CDR3 sequence is 13 residues long. Germline CDR1 and CDR2: DFQATT and SNEGSKA (reference sequence). V dropped 2 bases and J dropped 1 base, with 6 bases sitting between them.